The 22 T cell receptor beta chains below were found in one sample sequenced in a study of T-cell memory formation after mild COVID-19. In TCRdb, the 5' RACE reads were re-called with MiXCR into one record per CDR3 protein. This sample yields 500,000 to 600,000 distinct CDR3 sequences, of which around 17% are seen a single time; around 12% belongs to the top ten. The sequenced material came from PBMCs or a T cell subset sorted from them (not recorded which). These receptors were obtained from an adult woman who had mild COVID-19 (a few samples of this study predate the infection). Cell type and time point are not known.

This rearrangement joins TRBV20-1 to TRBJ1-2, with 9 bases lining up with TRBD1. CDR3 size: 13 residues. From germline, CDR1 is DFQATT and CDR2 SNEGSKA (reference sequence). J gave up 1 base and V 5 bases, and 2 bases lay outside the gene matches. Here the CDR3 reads CSAGTGNNYGYTF. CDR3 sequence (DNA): TGCAGTGCTGGGACAGGGAATAACTATGGCTACACCTTC.

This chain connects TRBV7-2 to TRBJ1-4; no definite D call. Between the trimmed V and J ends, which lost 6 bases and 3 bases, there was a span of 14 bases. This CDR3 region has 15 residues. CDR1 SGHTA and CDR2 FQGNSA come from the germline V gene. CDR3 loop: CASRPSGSSNEKLFF. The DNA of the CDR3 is TGTGCCAGCAGGCCTAGCGGGTCTTCTAATGAAAAACTGTTTTTT.

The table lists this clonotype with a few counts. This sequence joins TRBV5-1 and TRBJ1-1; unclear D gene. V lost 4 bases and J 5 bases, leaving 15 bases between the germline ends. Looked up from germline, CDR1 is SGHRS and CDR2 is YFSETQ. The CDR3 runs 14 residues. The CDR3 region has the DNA TGCGCCAGCAGCCCGCTGATCTCAGAGACTGAAGCTTTCTTT. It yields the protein CASSPLISETEAFF.

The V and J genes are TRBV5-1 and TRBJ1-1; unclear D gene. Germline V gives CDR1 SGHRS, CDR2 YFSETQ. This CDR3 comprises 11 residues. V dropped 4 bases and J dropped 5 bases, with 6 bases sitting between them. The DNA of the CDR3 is TGCGCCAGCAGCATGGGGACTGAAGCTTTCTTT. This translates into CASSMGTEAFF.

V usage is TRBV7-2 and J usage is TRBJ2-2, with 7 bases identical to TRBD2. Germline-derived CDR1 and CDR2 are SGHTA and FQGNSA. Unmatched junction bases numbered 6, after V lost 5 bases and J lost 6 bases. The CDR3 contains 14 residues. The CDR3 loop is CASSPGGSAGELFF. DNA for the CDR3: TGTGCCAGCAGCCCGGGAGGCTCGGCCGGGGAGCTGTTTTTT.

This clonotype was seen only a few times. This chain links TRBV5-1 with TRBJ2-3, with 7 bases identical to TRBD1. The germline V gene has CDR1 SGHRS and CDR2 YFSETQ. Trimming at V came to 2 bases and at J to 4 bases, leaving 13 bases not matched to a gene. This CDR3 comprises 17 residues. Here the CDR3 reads CASSLATPGGRADTQYF. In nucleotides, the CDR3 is TGCGCCAGCAGCTTAGCAACTCCAGGGGGTAGGGCAGATACGCAGTATTTT. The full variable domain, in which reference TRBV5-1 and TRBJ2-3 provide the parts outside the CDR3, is KAGVTQTPRYLIKTRGQQVTLSCSPISGHRSVSWYQQTPGQGLQFLFEYFSETQRNKGNFPGRFSGRQFSNSRSEMNVSTLELGDSALYLCASSLATPGGRADTQYFGPGTRLTVL.

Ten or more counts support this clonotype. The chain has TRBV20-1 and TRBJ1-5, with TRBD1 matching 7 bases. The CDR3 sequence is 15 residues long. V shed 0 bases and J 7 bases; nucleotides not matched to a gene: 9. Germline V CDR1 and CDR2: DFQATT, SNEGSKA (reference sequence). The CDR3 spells CSARDPNRGWQPQHF. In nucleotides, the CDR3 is TGCAGTGCTAGAGACCCCAACAGGGGTTGGCAGCCCCAGCATTTT.

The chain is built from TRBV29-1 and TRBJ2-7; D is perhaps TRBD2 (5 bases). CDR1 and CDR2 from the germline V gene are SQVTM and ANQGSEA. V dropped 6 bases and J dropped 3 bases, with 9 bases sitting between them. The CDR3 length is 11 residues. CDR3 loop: CSVFRDYEQYF. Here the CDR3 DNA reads TGCAGCGTGTTCCGGGACTACGAGCAGTACTTC.

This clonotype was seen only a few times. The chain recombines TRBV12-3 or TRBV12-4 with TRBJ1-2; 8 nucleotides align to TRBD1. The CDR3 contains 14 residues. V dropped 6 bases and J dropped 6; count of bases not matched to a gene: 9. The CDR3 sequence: CASSRRQGLDGYTF. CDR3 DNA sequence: TGTGCCAGCAGCCGAAGACAGGGGCTGGATGGCTACACCTTC.

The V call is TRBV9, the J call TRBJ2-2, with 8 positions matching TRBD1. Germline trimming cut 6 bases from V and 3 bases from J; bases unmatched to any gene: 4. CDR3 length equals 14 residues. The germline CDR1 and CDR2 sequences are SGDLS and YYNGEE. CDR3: CASTRTGYTGELFF. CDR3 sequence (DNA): TGTGCCAGCACCCGGACAGGGTACACCGGGGAGCTGTTTTTT.

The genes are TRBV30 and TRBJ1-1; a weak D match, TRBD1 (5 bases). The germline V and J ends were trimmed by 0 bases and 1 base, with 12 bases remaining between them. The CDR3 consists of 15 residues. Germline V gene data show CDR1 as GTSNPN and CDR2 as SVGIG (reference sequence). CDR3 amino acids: CAWSVLGTKNTEAFF. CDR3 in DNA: TGTGCCTGGAGTGTTCTAGGGACGAAGAACACTGAAGCTTTCTTT.

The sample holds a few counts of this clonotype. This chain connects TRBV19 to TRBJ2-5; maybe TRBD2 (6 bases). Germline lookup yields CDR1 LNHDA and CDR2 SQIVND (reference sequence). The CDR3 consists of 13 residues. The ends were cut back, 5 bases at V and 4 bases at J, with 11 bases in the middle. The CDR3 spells CASSRLVGETQYF. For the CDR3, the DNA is TGTGCCAGTAGTCGACTAGTGGGAGAGACCCAGTACTTC.

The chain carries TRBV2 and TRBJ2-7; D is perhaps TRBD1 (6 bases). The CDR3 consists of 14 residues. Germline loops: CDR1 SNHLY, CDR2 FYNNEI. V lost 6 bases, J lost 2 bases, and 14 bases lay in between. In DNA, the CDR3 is TGTGCCAGCAGGGTAGGGACACCGGCCTACGAGCAGTACTTC. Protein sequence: CASRVGTPAYEQYF.

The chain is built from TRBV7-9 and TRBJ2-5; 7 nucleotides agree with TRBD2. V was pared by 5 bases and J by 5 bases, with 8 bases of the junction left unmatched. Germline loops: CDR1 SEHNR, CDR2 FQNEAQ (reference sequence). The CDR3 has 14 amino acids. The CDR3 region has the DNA TGTGCCAGCAGCGCCCGGGACTACGGGGAGACCCAGTACTTC. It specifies CASSARDYGETQYF.

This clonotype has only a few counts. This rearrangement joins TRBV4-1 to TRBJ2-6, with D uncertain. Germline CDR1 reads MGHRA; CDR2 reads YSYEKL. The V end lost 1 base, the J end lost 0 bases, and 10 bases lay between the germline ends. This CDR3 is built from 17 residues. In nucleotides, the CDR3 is TGCGCCAGCAGCCAAGGTCCCATAAGCTCTGGGGCCAACGTCCTGACTTTC. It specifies CASSQGPISSGANVLTF.

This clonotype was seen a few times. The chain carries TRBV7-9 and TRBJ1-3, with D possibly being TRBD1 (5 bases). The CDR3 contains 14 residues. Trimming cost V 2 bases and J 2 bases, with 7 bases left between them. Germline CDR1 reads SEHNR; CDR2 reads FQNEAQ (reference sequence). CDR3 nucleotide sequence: TGTGCCAGCAGCTTATCGGGGCCTGGAAACACCATATATTTT. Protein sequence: CASSLSGPGNTIYF.

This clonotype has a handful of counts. The CDR3 DNA reads as TGTGCCTGTACAACCTACTATGGCTACACCTTC. Translation gives CACTTYYGYTF. The chain couples TRBV30 to TRBJ1-2; unclear D gene. This CDR3 is 11 amino acids long. Looked up from germline, CDR1 is GTSNPN and CDR2 is SVGIG (reference sequence). Trimming removed 6 bases at V and 3 bases at J, with 8 bases between.

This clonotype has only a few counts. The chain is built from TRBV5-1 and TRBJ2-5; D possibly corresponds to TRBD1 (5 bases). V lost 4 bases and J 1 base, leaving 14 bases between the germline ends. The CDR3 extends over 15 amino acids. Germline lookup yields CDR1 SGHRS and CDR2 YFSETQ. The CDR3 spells CASSILGVSQETQYF. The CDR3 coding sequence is TGCGCCAGCAGCATCTTAGGGGTATCCCAAGAGACCCAGTACTTC.

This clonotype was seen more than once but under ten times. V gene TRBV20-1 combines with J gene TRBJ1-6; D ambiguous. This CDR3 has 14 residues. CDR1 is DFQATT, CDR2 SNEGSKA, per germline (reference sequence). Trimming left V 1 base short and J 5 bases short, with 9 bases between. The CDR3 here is CSARGPNNNSPLHF. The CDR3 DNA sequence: TGCAGTGCTAGAGGCCCAAATAATAATTCACCCCTCCACTTT.

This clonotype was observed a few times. The CDR3 DNA sequence: TGTGCCACCCGTCTGGCCGGGACAGCGTTCTTC. Encoded protein: CATRLAGTAFF. J is TRBJ2-1 and V is TRBV6-2 or TRBV6-3, with 7 bases that match TRBD1. Per germline, CDR1 MNHEY and CDR2 SVGEGT. Trimming cost V 10 bases and J 15 bases; bases outside gene matches: 12. This CDR3 is 11 amino acids long.

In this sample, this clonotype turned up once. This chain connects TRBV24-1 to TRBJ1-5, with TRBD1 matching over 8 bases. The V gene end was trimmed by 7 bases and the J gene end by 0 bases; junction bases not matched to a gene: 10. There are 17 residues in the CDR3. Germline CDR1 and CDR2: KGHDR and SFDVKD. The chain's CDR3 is CATSPGQDLHSNQPQHF. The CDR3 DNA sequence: TGTGCCACCAGCCCGGGACAGGACCTTCATAGCAATCAGCCCCAGCATTTT.

In DNA, the CDR3 is TGCAGTGCTAGCGACAGATTTTCCTATGGCTACACCTTC. Amino acid sequence: CSASDRFSYGYTF. The chain has TRBV20-1 and TRBJ1-2; D is possibly TRBD1 (5 bases). The V end lost 3 bases, the J end lost 4 bases, and 12 bases lay between the germline ends. Germline-derived CDR1 and CDR2 are DFQATT and SNEGSKA (reference sequence). The CDR3 length is 13 residues.